This T cell receptor (beta chain) was sequenced during a study of T cell responses to AZD1222 COVID-19 vaccine. Broader study findings: Females outnumbered males among donors, who were mostly white British; clonal diversity was possibly underestimated.

This clone was observed a handful of times. Its target is not known. Assay used: immunoSEQ multiplex PCR; TCRdb lists only in-frame clones, some missing. The table shows 45,000 to 55,000 clones, with about 81% occurring only once. The junction had 2 bases not matched to a gene; V was cut back by 3 bases and J by 7 bases. This CDR3 is built from 15 residues. CDR1 and CDR2 (germline): KGHSH, LQKENI. V gene TRBV18 combines with J gene TRBJ2-2, with 13 nucleotides matching TRBD2. The sequencing here drew on peripheral blood, taken on day 0 of AZD1222 vaccination. The TCR was taken from an adult in good health. The CDR3 is CASSPRLAGGGELFF. The CDR3, as DNA: TGTGCCAGCTCACCCCGACTAGCGGGAGGCGGGGAGCTGTTTTTT.